The rows below give T cell receptor beta chains drawn from one sample of a study of T cells after yellow fever vaccination. TCRdb redid the calling of the 5' RACE reads with MiXCR, one entry per CDR3 protein. The table lists roughly 520,000 distinct CDR3 sequences, just over 20% of them singletons. The sample consisted of PBMCs, taken about 21 days after the first yellow fever vaccination. All receptors come from a man aged 18 to 35 who received the YFV17D yellow fever vaccine. The CDR3 runs from the conserved cysteine through the conserved F or W. Fields, in order: V gene, clone size, D gene, J gene, CDR3 DNA, CDR3 protein. D genes are given only for firm matches. A row's size may be missing; if present it is once, few, many or a size class.

v_call: TRBV9; clone_size: many; d_call: TRBD2; j_call: TRBJ2-3; cdr3_nt: TGTGCCAGCAGCGGGGGGACTACTAGCACAGATACGCAGTATTTT; cdr3_aa: CASSGGTTSTDTQYF
v_call: TRBV7-2; clone_size: few; d_call: .; j_call: TRBJ1-2; cdr3_nt: TGTGCCAGCAGCTTAGCGGCGATGGGGGCGGGCGGCTACACCTTC; cdr3_aa: CASSLAAMGAGGYTF
v_call: TRBV5-4; clone_size: .; d_call: TRBD2; j_call: TRBJ2-5; cdr3_nt: TGTGCCAGCAGCTTGTTTAGCGGGGCTGGGGAGACCCAGTACTTC; cdr3_aa: CASSLFSGAGETQYF
v_call: TRBV6-5; clone_size: few; d_call: TRBD2; j_call: TRBJ2-1; cdr3_nt: TGTGCCAGCAGTTACTCGACTAGCATCCATGAGCAGTTCTTC; cdr3_aa: CASSYSTSIHEQFF
v_call: TRBV12-3/TRBV12-4; clone_size: .; d_call: TRBD1; j_call: TRBJ2-5; cdr3_nt: TGTGCCAGCAGTTTCTGGACAGGGAAGGATGAGACCCAGTACTTC; cdr3_aa: CASSFWTGKDETQYF
v_call: TRBV7-2; clone_size: .; d_call: .; j_call: TRBJ2-7; cdr3_nt: TGTGCCAGCAGCTCCACCCCCACCTACGAGCAGTACTTC; cdr3_aa: CASSSTPTYEQYF
v_call: TRBV12-3/TRBV12-4; clone_size: many; d_call: .; j_call: TRBJ2-7; cdr3_nt: TGTGCCAGCAGCCTGGTACCCTACGAGCAGTACTTC; cdr3_aa: CASSLVPYEQYF
v_call: TRBV12-3/TRBV12-4; clone_size: .; d_call: .; j_call: TRBJ2-1; cdr3_nt: TGTGCCACCACCGCAGGGGGGGGCGAGCAGTTCTTC; cdr3_aa: CATTAGGGEQFF
v_call: TRBV12-3/TRBV12-4; clone_size: few; d_call: .; j_call: TRBJ2-1; cdr3_nt: TGTGCCAGCAGTTTAAGAGGGATAAGCTCCTACAATGAGCAGTTCTTC; cdr3_aa: CASSLRGISSYNEQFF
v_call: TRBV14; clone_size: few; d_call: .; j_call: TRBJ1-5; cdr3_nt: TGTGCCAGCAGCCCCCATTCCGCCGGGCCCCAGCATTTT; cdr3_aa: CASSPHSAGPQHF
v_call: TRBV28; clone_size: many; d_call: TRBD2; j_call: TRBJ2-2; cdr3_nt: TGTGCCAGCGGGGGGGGTGCCGGGGAGCTGTTTTTT; cdr3_aa: CASGGGAGELFF
v_call: TRBV7-9; clone_size: .; d_call: .; j_call: TRBJ1-2; cdr3_nt: TGTGCCAGCAGCTTAGGAGCGGGCGCCTTCTATGGCTACACCTTC; cdr3_aa: CASSLGAGAFYGYTF
v_call: TRBV10-3; clone_size: .; d_call: TRBD2; j_call: TRBJ2-1; cdr3_nt: TGTGCCACCTCAGCTGGGACTAGCGGGGAGGATGAGCAGTTCTTC; cdr3_aa: CATSAGTSGEDEQFF
v_call: TRBV5-1; clone_size: many; d_call: TRBD2; j_call: TRBJ2-3; cdr3_nt: TGCGCCAGCAGCTTGGTGTCTAGCGGGGAGGCCACAGATACGCAGTATTTT; cdr3_aa: CASSLVSSGEATDTQYF
v_call: TRBV20-1; clone_size: .; d_call: TRBD2; j_call: TRBJ2-1; cdr3_nt: TGCAGTGCTAGAGATAGTCGGACTAGCGGACTGGGGAATGAGCAGTTCTTC; cdr3_aa: CSARDSRTSGLGNEQFF
v_call: TRBV20-1; clone_size: .; d_call: .; j_call: TRBJ1-6; cdr3_nt: TGCAGTGCTAGAGATTCTCCAGGGTTCTCACCCCTCCACTTT; cdr3_aa: CSARDSPGFSPLHF
v_call: TRBV28; clone_size: .; d_call: .; j_call: TRBJ1-1; cdr3_nt: TGTGCCAGCAGTCCACAGGGAAGTGTCACTGAAGCTTTCTTT; cdr3_aa: CASSPQGSVTEAFF
v_call: TRBV5-1; clone_size: few; d_call: TRBD1; j_call: TRBJ1-1; cdr3_nt: TGCGCCAGCAGCTGGGACAGGGGACGTGGAAGGACTGAAGCTTTCTTT; cdr3_aa: CASSWDRGRGRTEAFF
v_call: TRBV6-2/TRBV6-3; clone_size: .; d_call: TRBD1; j_call: TRBJ1-4; cdr3_nt: TGTGCCAGCAGAAACCGAGGGACAGCAGAAAAACTGTTTTTT; cdr3_aa: CASRNRGTAEKLFF
v_call: TRBV4-3; clone_size: .; d_call: .; j_call: TRBJ2-7; cdr3_nt: TGCGCCAGCAGCCAAGATTCGCAGGGTAGCTCCTACGAGCAGTACTTC; cdr3_aa: CASSQDSQGSSYEQYF
v_call: TRBV6-5; clone_size: few; d_call: .; j_call: TRBJ2-3; cdr3_nt: TGTGCCAGCAGTTCCGACTACCGGACAGATACGCAGTATTTT; cdr3_aa: CASSSDYRTDTQYF
v_call: TRBV20-1; clone_size: few; d_call: .; j_call: TRBJ2-5; cdr3_nt: TGCAGTGCTCCGAGGGCGGGGGCAAAAGAGACCCAGTACTTC; cdr3_aa: CSAPRAGAKETQYF
v_call: TRBV7-2; clone_size: .; d_call: .; j_call: TRBJ1-3; cdr3_nt: TGTGCCAGCAGCTTATCGGGGTACGTTTCCGGAAACACCATATATTTT; cdr3_aa: CASSLSGYVSGNTIYF
v_call: TRBV6-5; clone_size: few; d_call: .; j_call: TRBJ1-2; cdr3_nt: TGTGCCAGCCACGTCAGTCCCTTCTATGGCTACACCTTC; cdr3_aa: CASHVSPFYGYTF
v_call: TRBV4-1; clone_size: few; d_call: TRBD1; j_call: TRBJ2-7; cdr3_nt: TGCGCCAGCAGCCAACACAGGGGGAACTACGAGCAGTACTTC; cdr3_aa: CASSQHRGNYEQYF
v_call: TRBV18; clone_size: .; d_call: .; j_call: TRBJ2-7; cdr3_nt: TGTGCCAGCTCACCAGGGGCCGGCTACGAGCAGTACTTC; cdr3_aa: CASSPGAGYEQYF
v_call: TRBV7-7; clone_size: few; d_call: .; j_call: TRBJ1-4; cdr3_nt: TGTGCTAGCAGCTTAGCCCAAGATGAAAAACTGTTTTTT; cdr3_aa: CASSLAQDEKLFF
v_call: TRBV6-2/TRBV6-3; clone_size: few; d_call: .; j_call: TRBJ2-3; cdr3_nt: TGTGCCAGCAGCGGGAGACAGGGATTAGCAGATACGCAGTATTTT; cdr3_aa: CASSGRQGLADTQYF
v_call: TRBV9; clone_size: .; d_call: .; j_call: TRBJ2-1; cdr3_nt: TGTGCCAGCAGCCCATATGACAATGAGCAGTTCTTC; cdr3_aa: CASSPYDNEQFF
v_call: TRBV10-1; clone_size: .; d_call: .; j_call: TRBJ2-5; cdr3_nt: TGCGCCAGCAGTCCCACAGTTGAGGAGACCCAGTACTTC; cdr3_aa: CASSPTVEETQYF
v_call: TRBV5-1; clone_size: many; d_call: .; j_call: TRBJ2-3; cdr3_nt: TGCGCCAGCAGCTTTGGCGACGTTAGCACAGATACGCAGTATTTT; cdr3_aa: CASSFGDVSTDTQYF
v_call: TRBV6-1; clone_size: .; d_call: .; j_call: TRBJ2-7; cdr3_nt: TGTGCCAGCAGTGGGGAATCTAGAGCCCGTTCCTACGAGCAGTACTTC; cdr3_aa: CASSGESRARSYEQYF
v_call: TRBV18; clone_size: few; d_call: TRBD1; j_call: TRBJ2-3; cdr3_nt: TGTGCCAGCCAAACCGGGAACAGGGGAGATACGCAGTATTTT; cdr3_aa: CASQTGNRGDTQYF
v_call: TRBV3-1; clone_size: few; d_call: TRBD2; j_call: TRBJ2-3; cdr3_nt: TGTGCCAGCAGCCAAGGGCTAGCGGGGAGCACAGATACGCAGTATTTT; cdr3_aa: CASSQGLAGSTDTQYF
v_call: TRBV25-1; clone_size: .; d_call: .; j_call: TRBJ1-2; cdr3_nt: TGTGCCAGCAGTGAAGGACTGATAGGAATTTATGGCTACACCTTC; cdr3_aa: CASSEGLIGIYGYTF
v_call: TRBV21-1; clone_size: few; d_call: .; j_call: TRBJ2-6; cdr3_nt: TGTGCCAGCAGCAAAGTTCCGGGGAGCTCCCTGCTTGGCTCTGGGGCCAACGTCCTGACTTTC; cdr3_aa: CASSKVPGSSLLGSGANVLTF
v_call: TRBV12-3/TRBV12-4; clone_size: .; d_call: .; j_call: TRBJ2-1; cdr3_nt: TGTGCCAGCAGACCTAGAACTAGCAGGGAAGGAGGTGAGCAGTTCTTC; cdr3_aa: CASRPRTSREGGEQFF
v_call: TRBV4-3; clone_size: few; d_call: .; j_call: TRBJ2-1; cdr3_nt: TGCGCCAGCAGCCAAGATCCCAGCTACAATGAGCAGTTCTTC; cdr3_aa: CASSQDPSYNEQFF
v_call: TRBV18; clone_size: .; d_call: .; j_call: TRBJ1-5; cdr3_nt: TGTGCCAGCTCACCACAGCAGGGCTATAATCAGCCCCAGCATTTT; cdr3_aa: CASSPQQGYNQPQHF
v_call: TRBV12-3/TRBV12-4; clone_size: .; d_call: .; j_call: TRBJ2-1; cdr3_nt: TGTGCCAGCAGTTTAGCAACGGGATGGCAGTTCTTC; cdr3_aa: CASSLATGWQFF
v_call: TRBV12-3/TRBV12-4; clone_size: .; d_call: .; j_call: TRBJ2-2; cdr3_nt: TGTGCCAGCAGTTGGGGGGAAGGGAACACCGGGGAGCTGTTTTTT; cdr3_aa: CASSWGEGNTGELFF
v_call: TRBV7-8; clone_size: many; d_call: .; j_call: TRBJ2-3; cdr3_nt: TGTGCCAGCAGCCTCCGCACACGTTCCGCAGATACGCAGTATTTT; cdr3_aa: CASSLRTRSADTQYF
v_call: TRBV20-1; clone_size: few; d_call: .; j_call: TRBJ2-2; cdr3_nt: TGCAGTGCTAGAAGCTCTTTACAGGCGCCCGGGAACACCGGGGAGCTGTTTTTT; cdr3_aa: CSARSSLQAPGNTGELFF
v_call: TRBV18; clone_size: .; d_call: .; j_call: TRBJ2-3; cdr3_nt: TGTGCCAGCTCACCACCGGGTCGGAGTCTCCTCTCAGATACGCAGTATTTT; cdr3_aa: CASSPPGRSLLSDTQYF
v_call: TRBV7-7; clone_size: many; d_call: .; j_call: TRBJ2-7; cdr3_nt: TGTGCCAGCAGCTTAAGCCCAGGGAGGGAGCAGTACTTC; cdr3_aa: CASSLSPGREQYF
v_call: TRBV28; clone_size: few; d_call: .; j_call: TRBJ1-4; cdr3_nt: TGTGCCAGCAGTCCCTGGTCGGGGCTAGGTGAAAAACTGTTTTTT; cdr3_aa: CASSPWSGLGEKLFF
v_call: TRBV18; clone_size: .; d_call: TRBD2; j_call: TRBJ2-3; cdr3_nt: TGTGCCAGCTCACCACTCTTAGCGGGGGGGCCTTATACGCAGTATTTT; cdr3_aa: CASSPLLAGGPYTQYF
v_call: TRBV20-1; clone_size: few; d_call: .; j_call: TRBJ1-1; cdr3_nt: TGCAGTGCTAGTGCTGCGCGAGCTTTCTTT; cdr3_aa: CSASAARAFF
v_call: TRBV7-3; clone_size: few; d_call: TRBD1; j_call: TRBJ2-2; cdr3_nt: TGTGCCAGCAGCTTAAACAGGGGGCCCGGGGAGCTGTTTTTT; cdr3_aa: CASSLNRGPGELFF
v_call: TRBV5-1; clone_size: few; d_call: .; j_call: TRBJ1-1; cdr3_nt: TGCGCCAGCAGCAACCTCCCGGGGGAAAGGGACACTGAAGCTTTCTTT; cdr3_aa: CASSNLPGERDTEAFF
v_call: TRBV7-9; clone_size: few; d_call: TRBD2; j_call: TRBJ2-5; cdr3_nt: TGTGCCAGCAGCCCTAGCGGGCCGGGACGAGAGACCCAGTACTTC; cdr3_aa: CASSPSGPGRETQYF
v_call: TRBV5-1; clone_size: few; d_call: .; j_call: TRBJ1-6; cdr3_nt: TGCGCCAGCAGCCTACGCGCTAACAGGGACTCCTATAATTCACCCCTCCACTTT; cdr3_aa: CASSLRANRDSYNSPLHF
v_call: TRBV20-1; clone_size: .; d_call: .; j_call: TRBJ2-6; cdr3_nt: TGCAGTGCTAGAGAGTGGAGGGGAAACTCTGGGGCCAACGTCCTGACTTTC; cdr3_aa: CSAREWRGNSGANVLTF
v_call: TRBV20-1; clone_size: .; d_call: TRBD2; j_call: TRBJ2-3; cdr3_nt: TGCAGTGCCTCTAGCGGCCGCACAGATACGCAGTATTTT; cdr3_aa: CSASSGRTDTQYF
v_call: TRBV19; clone_size: few; d_call: .; j_call: TRBJ1-1; cdr3_nt: TGTGCCAGTAGAGGAGCTAACTCTGAAGCTTTCTTT; cdr3_aa: CASRGANSEAFF
v_call: TRBV14; clone_size: .; d_call: .; j_call: TRBJ2-7; cdr3_nt: TGTGCCAGCAGCGGCTACAGTATCTACGAGCAGTACTTC; cdr3_aa: CASSGYSIYEQYF
v_call: TRBV25-1; clone_size: .; d_call: TRBD1; j_call: TRBJ1-2; cdr3_nt: TGTGCCAGCAGTGAACTGGACAGGGAAGTGGGCTATGGCTACACCTTC; cdr3_aa: CASSELDREVGYGYTF
v_call: TRBV18; clone_size: .; d_call: TRBD2; j_call: TRBJ2-1; cdr3_nt: TGTGCCAGCTCAGTCCGGGGGGTCTACAATGAGCAGTTCTTC; cdr3_aa: CASSVRGVYNEQFF
v_call: TRBV7-9; clone_size: .; d_call: TRBD1; j_call: TRBJ2-5; cdr3_nt: TGTGCCAGCAGCTTGGGACAGGGGGACCCCATCCAAGAGACCCAGTACTTC; cdr3_aa: CASSLGQGDPIQETQYF